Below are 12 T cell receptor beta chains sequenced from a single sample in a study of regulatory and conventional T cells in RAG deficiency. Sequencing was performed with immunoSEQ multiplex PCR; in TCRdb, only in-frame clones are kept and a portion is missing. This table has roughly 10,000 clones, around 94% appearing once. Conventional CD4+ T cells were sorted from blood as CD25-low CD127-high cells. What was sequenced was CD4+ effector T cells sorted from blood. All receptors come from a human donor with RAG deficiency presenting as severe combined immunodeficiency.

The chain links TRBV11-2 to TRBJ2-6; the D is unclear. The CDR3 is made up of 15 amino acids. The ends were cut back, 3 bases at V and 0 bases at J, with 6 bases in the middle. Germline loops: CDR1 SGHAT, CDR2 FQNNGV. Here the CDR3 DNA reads TGTGCCAGCAGCTTGGACCTCTCTGGGGCCAACGTCCTGACTTTC. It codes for CASSLDLSGANVLTF.

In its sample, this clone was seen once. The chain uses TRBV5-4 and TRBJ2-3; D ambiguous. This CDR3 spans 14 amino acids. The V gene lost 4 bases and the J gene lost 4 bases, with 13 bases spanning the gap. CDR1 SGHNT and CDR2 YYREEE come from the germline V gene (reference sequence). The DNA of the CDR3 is TGTGCCAGCAGCGATCGCGAGGTATCAGATACGCAGTATTTT. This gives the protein CASSDREVSDTQYF.

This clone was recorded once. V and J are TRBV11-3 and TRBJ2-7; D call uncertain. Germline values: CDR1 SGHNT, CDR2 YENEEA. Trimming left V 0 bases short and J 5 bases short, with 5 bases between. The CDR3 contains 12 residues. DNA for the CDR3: TGTGCCAGCAGCTTAGATCAAGACGAGCAGTACTTC. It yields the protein CASSLDQDEQYF.

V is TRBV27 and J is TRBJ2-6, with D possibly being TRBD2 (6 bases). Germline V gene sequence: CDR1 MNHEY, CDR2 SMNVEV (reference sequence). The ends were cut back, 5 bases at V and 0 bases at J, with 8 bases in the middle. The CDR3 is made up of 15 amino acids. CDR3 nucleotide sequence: TGTGCCAGCAGTCGACTAGGCTCTGGGGCCAACGTCCTGACTTTC. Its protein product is CASSRLGSGANVLTF.

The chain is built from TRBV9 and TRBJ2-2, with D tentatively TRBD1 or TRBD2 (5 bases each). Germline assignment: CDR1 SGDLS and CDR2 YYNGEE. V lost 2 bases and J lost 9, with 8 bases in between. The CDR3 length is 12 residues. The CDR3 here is CASSVGARELFF. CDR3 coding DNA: TGTGCCAGCAGCGTCGGGGCGCGGGAGCTGTTTTTT.

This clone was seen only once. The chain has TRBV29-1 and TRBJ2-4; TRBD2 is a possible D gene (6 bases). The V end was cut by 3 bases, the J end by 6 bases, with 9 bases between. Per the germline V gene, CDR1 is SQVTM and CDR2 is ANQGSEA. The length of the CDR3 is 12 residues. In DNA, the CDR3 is TGCAGCGTTGACTGGGGGGTAAACATTCAGTACTTC. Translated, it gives CSVDWGVNIQYF.

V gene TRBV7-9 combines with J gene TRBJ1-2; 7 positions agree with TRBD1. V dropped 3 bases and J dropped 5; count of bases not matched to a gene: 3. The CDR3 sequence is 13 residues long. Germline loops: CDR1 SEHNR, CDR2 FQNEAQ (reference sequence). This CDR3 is CASSFGGQYGYTF. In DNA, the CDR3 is TGTGCCAGCAGCTTCGGGGGACAGTATGGCTACACCTTC.

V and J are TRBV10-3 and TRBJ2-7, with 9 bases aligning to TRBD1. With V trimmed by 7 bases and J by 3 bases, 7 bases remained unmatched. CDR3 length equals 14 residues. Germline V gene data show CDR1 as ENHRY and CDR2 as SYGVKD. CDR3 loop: CAIKGQGQHYEQYF. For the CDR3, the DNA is TGTGCCATCAAGGGACAGGGACAACACTACGAGCAGTACTTC.

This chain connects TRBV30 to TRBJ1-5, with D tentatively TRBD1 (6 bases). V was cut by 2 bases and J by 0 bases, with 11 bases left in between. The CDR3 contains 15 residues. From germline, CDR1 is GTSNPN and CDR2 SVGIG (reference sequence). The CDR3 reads CAWSRRGHSNQPQHF. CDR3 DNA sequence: TGTGCCTGGAGTAGAAGGGGACATAGCAATCAGCCCCAGCATTTT.

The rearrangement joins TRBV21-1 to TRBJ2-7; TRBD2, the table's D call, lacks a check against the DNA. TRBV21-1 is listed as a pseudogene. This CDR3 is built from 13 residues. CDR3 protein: CASSNLRIYEQYF. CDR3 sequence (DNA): TGTGCCAGCAGCAACTTGAGAATCTACGAGCAGTACTTC.

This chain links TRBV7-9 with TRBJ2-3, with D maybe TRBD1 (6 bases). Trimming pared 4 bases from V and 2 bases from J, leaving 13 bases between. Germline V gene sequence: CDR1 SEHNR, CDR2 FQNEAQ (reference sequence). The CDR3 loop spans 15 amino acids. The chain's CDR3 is CASSSWTVHTDTQYF. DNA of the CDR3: TGTGCCAGCAGCTCGTGGACAGTACACACAGATACGCAGTATTTT.

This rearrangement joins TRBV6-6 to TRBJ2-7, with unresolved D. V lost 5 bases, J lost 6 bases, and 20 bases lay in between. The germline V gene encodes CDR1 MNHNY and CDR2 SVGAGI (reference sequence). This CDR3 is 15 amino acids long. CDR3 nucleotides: TGTGCCAGCAGTACCAACCCCCCTCGAAATGGCGAGCAGTACTTC. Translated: CASSTNPPRNGEQYF.